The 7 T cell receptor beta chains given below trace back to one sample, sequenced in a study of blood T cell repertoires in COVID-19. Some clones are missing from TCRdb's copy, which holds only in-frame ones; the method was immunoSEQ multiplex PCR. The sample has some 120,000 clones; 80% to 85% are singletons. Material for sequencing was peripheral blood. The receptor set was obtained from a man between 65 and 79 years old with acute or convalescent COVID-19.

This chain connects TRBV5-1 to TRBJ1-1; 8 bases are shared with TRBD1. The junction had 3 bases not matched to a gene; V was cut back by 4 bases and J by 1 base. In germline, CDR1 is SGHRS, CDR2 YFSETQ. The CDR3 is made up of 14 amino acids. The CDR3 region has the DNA TGCGCCAGCAGCGCACAGGGGGGGAACACTGAAGCTTTCTTT. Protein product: CASSAQGGNTEAFF.

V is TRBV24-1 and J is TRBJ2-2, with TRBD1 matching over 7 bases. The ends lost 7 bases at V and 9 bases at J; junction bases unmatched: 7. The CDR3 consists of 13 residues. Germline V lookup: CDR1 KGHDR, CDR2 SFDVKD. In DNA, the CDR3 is TGTGCCACCAGGCCCACAGGGGACCGGGAGCTGTTTTTT. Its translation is CATRPTGDRELFF.

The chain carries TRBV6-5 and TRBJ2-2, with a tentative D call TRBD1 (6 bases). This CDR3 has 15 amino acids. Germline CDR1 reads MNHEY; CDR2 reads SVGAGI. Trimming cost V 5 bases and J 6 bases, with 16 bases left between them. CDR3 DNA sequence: TGTGCCAGCAGTCCAGACATGGGGGCGTCCGGGGAGCTGTTTTTT. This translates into CASSPDMGASGELFF.

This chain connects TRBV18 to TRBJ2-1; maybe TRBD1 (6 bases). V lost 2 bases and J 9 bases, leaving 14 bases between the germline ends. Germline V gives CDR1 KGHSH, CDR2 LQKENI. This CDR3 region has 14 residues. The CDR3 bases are TGTGCCAGCTCACCAGGGGACAAAAGGGGTGAGCAGTTCTTC. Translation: CASSPGDKRGEQFF.

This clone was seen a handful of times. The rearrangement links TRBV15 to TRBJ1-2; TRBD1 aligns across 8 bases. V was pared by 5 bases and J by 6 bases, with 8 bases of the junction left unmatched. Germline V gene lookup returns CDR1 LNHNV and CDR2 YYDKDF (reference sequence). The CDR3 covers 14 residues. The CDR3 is CATSGRTGRDGYTF. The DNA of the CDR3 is TGTGCCACCAGCGGGAGGACAGGGAGAGATGGCTACACCTTC.

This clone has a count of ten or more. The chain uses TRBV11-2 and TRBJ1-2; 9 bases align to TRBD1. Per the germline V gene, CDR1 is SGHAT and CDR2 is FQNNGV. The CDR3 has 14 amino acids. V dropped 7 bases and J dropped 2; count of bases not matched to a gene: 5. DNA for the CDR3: TGTGCCAGCACCCCTGGGACAGGGAACTATGGCTACACCTTC. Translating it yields CASTPGTGNYGYTF.

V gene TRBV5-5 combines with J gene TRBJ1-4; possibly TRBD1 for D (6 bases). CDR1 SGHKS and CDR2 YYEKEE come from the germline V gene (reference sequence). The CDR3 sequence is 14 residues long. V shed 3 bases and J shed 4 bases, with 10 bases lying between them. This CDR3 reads CASSSTGLNEKLFF. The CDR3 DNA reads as TGTGCCAGCAGCTCGACAGGCCTTAATGAAAAACTGTTTTTT.